This T cell receptor beta chain was identified during a study of T cell repertoires in cytomegalovirus infection. TCRdb recomputed calls from the reads with MiXCR, one row per CDR3 protein. The table lists 300,000 to 400,000 distinct CDR3 sequences, around a sixth of them singletons, with less than 9.5% in the top ten. In regard to this clonotype: Its antigen is currently unknown.

Findings and caveats of the study: CMV-specific TCR beta clonotypes restricted by HLA-C were the ones dominating the ex vivo response.

The V gene lost 3 bases and the J gene lost 2 bases, with 7 bases spanning the gap. Germline V gene sequence: CDR1 LNHDA, CDR2 SQIVND (reference sequence). This CDR3 has 13 residues. Sequenced sample: PBMCs. The V gene is TRBV19, the J gene TRBJ1-1; D gene uncertain. This clonotype originated in a human donor in good health (CMV status not recorded). Some clones in this sample may be carry-over from other donors' samples. The CDR3 sequence is CASSITSNTEAFF. The CDR3 region has the DNA TGTGCCAGTAGTATTACCAGCAACACTGAAGCTTTCTTT. The complete variable domain, with remaining parts taken from reference TRBV19 and TRBJ1-1, reads DGGITQSPKYLFRKEGQNVTLSCEQNLNHDAMYWYRQDPGQGLRLIYYSQIVNDFQKGDIAEGYSVSREKKESFPLTVTSAQKNPTAFYLCASSITSNTEAFFGQGTRLTVV.